This T cell receptor (beta chain) is drawn from a study of T cells after yellow fever vaccination. Overall study: SMART-Seq v4 Ultra Low Input served to prepare low-cell-number fractions. General observations from the study: Most clones from primary vaccination resurfaced after the booster (approximately 96% CD4, 70% to 90% CD8).

On this clonotype: Its matching antigen is unknown.

Germline-derived CDR1 and CDR2 are SQVTM and ANQGSEA. The V and J ends lost 0 bases and 7 bases respectively, with 10 bases between them. The length of the CDR3 is 13 residues. They built TCR cDNA with 5'RACE template switching, a step that put in a universal primer site and UMIs. MiXCR, run by TCRdb on the 5' RACE reads, gives a single entry per CDR3 protein. The table includes some 390,000 distinct CDR3 sequences, around 19% detected once. The sample here was PBMCs, taken before the yellow fever booster vaccination. The genes are TRBV29-1 and TRBJ2-1; perhaps TRBD2 as D (5 bases). This TCR was sampled from a man aged 18 to 35 who received the YFV17D yellow fever vaccine. This chain's CDR3 is CSVEDSGKNEQFF. The CDR3 coding sequence is TGCAGCGTTGAAGACTCGGGAAAGAATGAGCAGTTCTTC.